The next 25 T cell receptor beta chains were all read from a single sample in a study of blood T cells in healthy people across ages. A second PCR, run for about 6 to 11 cycles, used a sample-barcoded 5' primer plus a J-beta primer mix. One entry per CDR3 protein results from TCRdb running MiXCR on the 5' RACE reads. Here the sample spans around 1,000,000 distinct CDR3 sequences, around 25% being singletons. These data also formed part of another study, on T cells of mothers and their children.

The material sequenced was blood. Every receptor here comes from a girl aged 2 to 10 in good health.

This clonotype was observed a handful of times. V gene TRBV12-3 or TRBV12-4 combines with J gene TRBJ1-1; no definite D call. Trimming cost V 2 bases and J 4 bases, with 11 bases left between them. This CDR3 is built from 14 residues. The CDR3 reads CASSLKNLVTEAFF. CDR3 in DNA: TGTGCCAGCAGTTTAAAAAACTTGGTCACTGAAGCTTTCTTT.

The V and J genes are TRBV28 and TRBJ2-2; either TRBD1 or TRBD2 may supply D (5 bases each). This CDR3 region has 14 residues. Trimming pared 7 bases from V and 1 base from J, leaving 10 bases between. The V gene's germline CDR1 is MDHEN and CDR2 SYDVKM. The CDR3 DNA reads TGTGCCAGCATGCGTGGGGGGAACACCGGGGAGCTGTTTTTT. Encoded protein: CASMRGGNTGELFF.

The V call is TRBV7-2, the J call TRBJ2-7; D might be TRBD2 (5 bases). Germline V gene sequence: CDR1 SGHTA, CDR2 FQGNSA. The ends were cut back, 4 bases at V and 0 bases at J, with 13 bases in the middle. The CDR3 is 15 amino acids. In nucleotides, the CDR3 is TGTGCCAGCAGCTCCCTCCAGGACTCCTCCTACGAGCAGTACTTC. The encoded protein is CASSSLQDSSYEQYF. The full variable domain, completed using reference TRBV7-2 and TRBJ2-7, is GAGVSQSPSNKVTEKGKDVELRCDPISGHTALYWYRQSLGQGLEFLIYFQGNSAPDKSGLPSDRFSAERTGGSVSTLTIQRTQQEDSAVYLCASSSLQDSSYEQYFGPGTRLTVT.

This clonotype has a handful of counts. The rearrangement links TRBV29-1 to TRBJ1-1; the D is unclear. CDR3 size: 12 residues. From germline, CDR1 is SQVTM and CDR2 ANQGSEA. V lost 6 bases and J lost 8, with 16 bases in between. The CDR3 bases are TGCAGCGTCAGTGGCGGGGTCTTGGAAGCTTTCTTT. As protein: CSVSGGVLEAFF.

There are many counts of this clonotype. The J gene is TRBJ2-1, the V gene TRBV9; D not certain. Germline-derived CDR1 and CDR2 are SGDLS and YYNGEE. With 5 bases removed from V and 0 bases from J, the gap between germline ends came to 6 bases. The CDR3 length is 13 residues. The chain's CDR3 is CASSASSYNEQFF. CDR3 nucleotide sequence: TGTGCCAGCAGTGCTAGCTCCTACAATGAGCAGTTCTTC.

This clonotype occurred a few times. This chain uses TRBV29-1 with TRBJ2-5, with D uncertain. Gene TRBJ2-7 matches the end of the DNA better, so the J call may be wrong. Germline CDR1 reads SQVTM; CDR2 reads ANQGSEA. The CDR3 covers 12 residues. The CDR3 loop is CSVSHSSYEQYF. For the CDR3, the DNA is TGCAGCGTTAGTCACAGTTCCTACGAGCAGTACTTC.

The chain couples TRBV27 to TRBJ1-6; possible D gene TRBD1, 5 bases. Deletions cut 4 bases from V and 4 bases from J, with 8 bases between. The CDR3 contains 14 residues. Germline V gene data show CDR1 as MNHEY and CDR2 as SMNVEV (reference sequence). CDR3 bases: TGTGCCAGCAGTTACGAGGGGTATAATTCACCCCTCCACTTT. It yields the protein CASSYEGYNSPLHF.

This clonotype was counted between two and nine times. The rearrangement uses TRBV7-2 and TRBJ2-5; no firm D call. The J call may be mistaken, given a closer DNA end match to TRBJ2-7. The CDR3 has 12 amino acids. Per the germline V gene, CDR1 is SGHTA and CDR2 is FQGNSA. CDR3 coding DNA: TGTGCCAGCAGCCTTTACCTTTACGAGCAGTACTTC. The encoded protein is CASSLYLYEQYF.

This clonotype came up a few times. V and J are TRBV15 and TRBJ1-1; D unclear. The V gene's germline CDR1 is LNHNV and CDR2 YYDKDF (reference sequence). V was trimmed by 0 bases and J by 0 bases, leaving 8 bases between them. The CDR3 covers 15 residues. CDR3 residues: CATSRETLMNTEAFF. In DNA form, the CDR3 reads TGTGCCACCAGCAGAGAGACACTCATGAACACTGAAGCTTTCTTT.

The chain has TRBV27 and TRBJ2-1; tentative D call: TRBD1 (5 bases). The germline gives CDR1 MNHEY, CDR2 SMNVEV (reference sequence). V shed 4 bases and J shed 4 bases, with 8 bases lying between them. The CDR3 is 13 residues long. CDR3 protein: CASSSRQYNEQFF. The CDR3 DNA follows: TGTGCCAGCAGTTCCAGACAGTACAATGAGCAGTTCTTC.

The V gene is TRBV29-1, the J gene TRBJ2-3; D not certain. This CDR3 spans 14 amino acids. From germline, CDR1 is SQVTM and CDR2 ANQGSEA. Trimming took 3 bases from V and 1 from J, leaving 11 bases between them. The CDR3 region is CSVDVVRGTDTQYF. The CDR3 nucleotides are TGCAGCGTTGACGTTGTTCGCGGCACAGATACGCAGTATTTT.

This rearrangement joins TRBV7-9 to TRBJ1-1; a possible D gene is TRBD1 (5 bases). Germline V CDR1 and CDR2: SEHNR, FQNEAQ (reference sequence). V lost 5 bases to trimming and J lost 5 bases, with 15 bases between them. This CDR3 has 14 residues. CDR3 coding DNA: TGTGCCAGCAGCCAGGCACGGGGGTTGACTGAAGCTTTCTTT. Translated: CASSQARGLTEAFF. The entire variable domain, with the rest obtained from reference TRBV7-9 and TRBJ1-1, is as follows: DTGVSQNPRHKITKRGQNVTFRCDPISEHNRLYWYRQTLGQGPEFLTYFQNEAQLEKSRLLSDRFSAERPKGSFSTLEIQRTEQGDSAMYLCASSQARGLTEAFFGQGTRLTVV.

The chain is built from TRBV28 and TRBJ2-5; 9 bases line up with TRBD2. Losses at the gene ends were 3 bases for V and 1 base for J; bases not matched to a gene: 9. CDR1 and CDR2 (germline): MDHEN, SYDVKM. This CDR3 has 17 residues. In DNA, the CDR3 is TGTGCCAGCAGTTTTGGGCCAGCGGGAGGCCTCCAAGAGACCCAGTACTTC. Residues: CASSFGPAGGLQETQYF.

This clonotype was seen more than once but under ten times. V and J are TRBV15 and TRBJ1-3, with D unresolved. Germline CDR1 is LNHNV and CDR2 is YYDKDF (reference sequence). The germline V and J ends were trimmed by 8 bases and 8 bases, with 13 bases remaining between them. CDR3 length equals 12 residues. CDR3 residues: CATEEYSDTIYF. The CDR3 DNA is TGTGCCACCGAAGAATATTCGGACACCATATATTTT.

The chain recombines TRBV5-1 with TRBJ1-1; D remains ambiguous. The CDR3 sequence is 14 residues long. Looked up from germline, CDR1 is SGHRS and CDR2 is YFSETQ. The V end was cut by 2 bases, the J end by 5 bases, with 13 bases between. CDR3 sequence: CASSLSVLRTEAFF. CDR3 DNA: TGCGCCAGCAGCTTAAGCGTCTTGCGGACTGAAGCTTTCTTT.

This clonotype was detected a few times. The J gene is TRBJ2-7, the V gene TRBV27, with 7 nucleotides matching TRBD1. From germline, CDR1 is MNHEY and CDR2 SMNVEV (reference sequence). There are 15 residues in the CDR3. The ends lost 6 bases at V and 4 bases at J; junction bases unmatched: 12. The DNA of the CDR3 is TGTGCCAGCAGCCGATACTCCGGGACAGCTTACGAGCAGTACTTC. Protein product: CASSRYSGTAYEQYF.

V is TRBV7-8 and J is TRBJ2-1; 8 bases align to TRBD2. The CDR3 covers 15 residues. Losses at the gene ends were 2 bases for V and 4 bases for J; bases not matched to a gene: 4. Germline CDR1 is SGHVS and CDR2 is FQNEAQ. The CDR3 protein is CASSLRRGAYNEQFF. The CDR3 DNA reads TGTGCCAGCAGCTTAAGGCGGGGGGCTTACAATGAGCAGTTCTTC.

The chain has TRBV10-3 and TRBJ2-7; TRBD1 aligns across 8 bases. V lost 8 bases, J lost 6 bases, and 12 bases stayed unmatched. Germline V gene data show CDR1 as ENHRY and CDR2 as SYGVKD. The CDR3 has 14 amino acids. This CDR3 is CAISLGQGTSEQYF. The CDR3 DNA reads TGTGCCATCTCCCTAGGACAGGGAACTAGCGAGCAGTACTTC.

The J gene is TRBJ2-1, the V gene TRBV29-1, with a tentative D call TRBD1 (6 bases). The CDR3 sequence is 17 residues long. Trimming took off 6 bases at V and 3 bases at J, with 24 bases between the two ends. Germline V gene sequence: CDR1 SQVTM, CDR2 ANQGSEA. CDR3 coding DNA: TGCAGCGTAGAAAGCATCGGGACACTGATTTACTACAATGAGCAGTTCTTC. It translates to CSVESIGTLIYYNEQFF.

The chain joins TRBV6-6 to TRBJ2-3; the D gene could be TRBD1 or TRBD2 (5 bases each). This CDR3 is 14 amino acids long. CDR1 and CDR2 from the germline V gene are MNHNY and SVGAGI (reference sequence). Deletions cut 8 bases from V and 0 bases from J, with 12 bases between. The CDR3 coding sequence is TGTGCCAGCTCTGAGGGGCGAAGCACAGATACGCAGTATTTT. Translation gives CASSEGRSTDTQYF.

In its sample, this clonotype was seen a few times. J is TRBJ1-2 and V is TRBV5-1; D is possibly TRBD1 (5 bases). Trimming took 3 bases from V and 6 from J, leaving 15 bases between them. There are 14 residues in the CDR3. Germline values: CDR1 SGHRS, CDR2 YFSETQ. The CDR3 loop is CASSWVGGNDGYTF. The CDR3 coding sequence is TGCGCCAGCAGCTGGGTCGGGGGGAATGATGGCTACACCTTC.

The CDR3 DNA reads TGTGCCAGCAGTTTTTTTGGCGAGGGGGAGACCCAGTACTTC. This gives the protein CASSFFGEGETQYF. This sequence joins TRBV28 and TRBJ2-5; D assignment may be TRBD1 or TRBD2 (5 bases each). This CDR3 has 14 residues. The germline CDR1 and CDR2 sequences are MDHEN and SYDVKM. V shed 3 bases and J shed 5 bases, with 13 bases lying between them.

This clonotype was counted only a few times. The V call is TRBV27, the J call TRBJ1-5; no reliable D call. Germline values: CDR1 MNHEY, CDR2 SMNVEV (reference sequence). Trimming shortened V by 3 bases and J by 1 base, and 7 bases separated the two germline ends. CDR3 size: 14 residues. Written as DNA, the CDR3 is TGTGCCAGCAGTTTCCGGTCAAGCAATCAGCCCCAGCATTTT. This gives the protein CASSFRSSNQPQHF.

DNA of the CDR3: TGCAGCGCCCACCGGGACAGCTCCTACAATGAGCAGTTCTTC. Protein product: CSAHRDSSYNEQFF. The chain carries TRBV29-1 and TRBJ2-1, with TRBD1 matching over 7 bases. The CDR3 is made up of 14 amino acids. The V gene's germline CDR1 is SQVTM and CDR2 ANQGSEA. The V gene end was trimmed by 7 bases and the J gene end by 0 bases; junction bases not matched to a gene: 6.

The rearrangement links TRBV7-2 to TRBJ1-2; tentatively, D is TRBD1 (5 bases). CDR1 is SGHTA and CDR2 is FQGNSA in the germline V gene. Trimming removed 4 bases from V and 2 bases from J, with 14 bases in between. CDR3 size: 15 residues. The CDR3 coding sequence is TGTGCCAGCAGCTGGCCCGGGGGAGCCAACTATGGCTACACCTTC. This encodes CASSWPGGANYGYTF.